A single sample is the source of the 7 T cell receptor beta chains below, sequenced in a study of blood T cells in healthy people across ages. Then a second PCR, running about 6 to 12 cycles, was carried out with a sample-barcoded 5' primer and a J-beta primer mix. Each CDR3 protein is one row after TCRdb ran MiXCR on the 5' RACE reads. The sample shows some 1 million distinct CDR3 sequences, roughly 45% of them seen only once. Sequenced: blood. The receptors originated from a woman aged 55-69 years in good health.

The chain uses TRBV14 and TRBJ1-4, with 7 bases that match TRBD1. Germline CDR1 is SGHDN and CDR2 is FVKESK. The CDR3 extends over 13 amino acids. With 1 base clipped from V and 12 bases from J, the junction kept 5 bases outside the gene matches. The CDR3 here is CASSQARQGQLFF. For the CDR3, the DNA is TGTGCCAGCAGCCAAGCCCGACAGGGACAACTGTTTTTT.

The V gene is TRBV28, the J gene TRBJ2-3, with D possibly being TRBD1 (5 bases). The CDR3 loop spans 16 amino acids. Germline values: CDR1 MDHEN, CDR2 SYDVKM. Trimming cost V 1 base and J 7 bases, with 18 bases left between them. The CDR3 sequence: CASSLSDGRVKNTQYF. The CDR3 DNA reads TGTGCCAGCAGTTTATCGGATGGCAGGGTAAAGAATACGCAGTATTTT. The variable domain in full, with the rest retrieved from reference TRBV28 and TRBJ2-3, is DVKVTQSSRYLVKRTGEKVFLECVQDMDHENMFWYRQDPGLGLRLIYFSYDVKMKEKGDIPEGYSVSREKKERFSLILESASTNQTSMYLCASSLSDGRVKNTQYFGPGTRLTVL.

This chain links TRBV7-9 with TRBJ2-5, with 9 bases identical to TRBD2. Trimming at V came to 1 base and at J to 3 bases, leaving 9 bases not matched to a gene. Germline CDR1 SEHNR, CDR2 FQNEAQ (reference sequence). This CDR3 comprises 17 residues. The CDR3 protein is CASSLGLLAGVKETQYF. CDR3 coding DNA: TGTGCCAGCAGCTTAGGACTACTAGCGGGCGTCAAAGAGACCCAGTACTTC.

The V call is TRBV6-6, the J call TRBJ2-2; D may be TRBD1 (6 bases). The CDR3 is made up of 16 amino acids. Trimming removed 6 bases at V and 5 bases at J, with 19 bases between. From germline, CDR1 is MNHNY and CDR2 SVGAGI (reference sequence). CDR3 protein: CASRSGAGDGTGELFF. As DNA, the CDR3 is TGTGCCAGCAGGTCCGGGGCAGGGGATGGGACCGGGGAGCTGTTTTTT.

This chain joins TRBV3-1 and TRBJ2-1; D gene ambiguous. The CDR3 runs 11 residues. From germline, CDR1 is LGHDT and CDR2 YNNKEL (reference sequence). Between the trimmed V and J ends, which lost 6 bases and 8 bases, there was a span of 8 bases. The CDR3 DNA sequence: TGTGCCAGCAGACCCGGCGATGAGCAGTTCTTC. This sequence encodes CASRPGDEQFF.

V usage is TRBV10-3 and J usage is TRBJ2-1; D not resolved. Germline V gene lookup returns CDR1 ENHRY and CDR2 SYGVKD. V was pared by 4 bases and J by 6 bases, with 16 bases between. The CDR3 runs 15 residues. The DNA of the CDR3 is TGTGCCATCAGTGTGGAAGGGCTAGTTAGCAATGAGCAGTTCTTC. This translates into CAISVEGLVSNEQFF.

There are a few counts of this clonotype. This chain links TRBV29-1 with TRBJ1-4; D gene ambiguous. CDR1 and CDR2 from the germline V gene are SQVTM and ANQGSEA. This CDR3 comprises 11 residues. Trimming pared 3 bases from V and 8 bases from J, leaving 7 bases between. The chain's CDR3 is CSVDSREKLFF. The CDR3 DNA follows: TGCAGCGTTGATTCGAGGGAAAAACTGTTTTTT.